This TCR beta chain was profiled in a study of cytomegalovirus exposure and HLA in healthy donors. Study-wide background: Earlier, about 179 million T cells were analyzed, and some 120 million unique TCR beta sequences were found among them.

When sampled, the donors appeared nominally healthy, though they likely had unrecorded immune exposures. The study, taken as a whole, reports: Being productive about 90% or about 30% of the time was typical of most TCR beta V segments in an earlier analysis. Reported findings show TCR beta sequences accurately forecast HLA-A and HLA-B alleles in most subjects.

Primers: 60 Vbeta forward and 13 Jbeta reverse. Sequencing used immunoSEQ multiplex PCR; TCRdb keeps in-frame clones, though not all of them. Counted here are 90,000 to 95,000 clones, over 70% occurring once; the ten biggest clones make up roughly 1.1%. In the case of this clone: Its specificity is unknown.

The trim removed 7 bases at V and 1 base at J, leaving 13 bases unmatched. Per germline, CDR1 WNHNN and CDR2 SYGVQD (reference sequence). The CDR3 contains 17 residues. This receptor was obtained from a girl aged 2 to 10 in good health and CMV-seropositive. This rearrangement joins TRBV10-1 to TRBJ1-1; 9 nucleotides match TRBD1. The sequenced sample consisted of PBMCs. The CDR3 DNA sequence: TGCGCCAGCACCCTTCGCTGCAACAGGGGGCAGAACACTGAAGCTTTCTTT. This translates into CASTLRCNRGQNTEAFF.